The 8 T cell receptor beta chains below were found in one sample sequenced in a study of cytomegalovirus exposure and HLA in healthy donors. Use of 60 Vbeta and 13 Jbeta primers characterized the PCR. Sequenced by immunoSEQ multiplex PCR; TCRdb stores in-frame clones only, minus some. The repertoire includes over 110,000 clones, 82% of them detected once, and less than 3% sits in the top ten. The sample comprised PBMCs. These TCRs come from a male donor in good health and CMV-seronegative.

J is TRBJ2-7 and V is TRBV28; D gene ambiguous. CDR3 length: 12 amino acids. Trimming stripped 2 bases from V and 2 bases from J, with 4 bases between. The germline gives CDR1 MDHEN, CDR2 SYDVKM. The CDR3, as DNA: TGTGCCAGCAGTTTACAGACCTACGAGCAGTACTTC. Encoded protein: CASSLQTYEQYF. The variable domain in full, with the rest retrieved from reference TRBV28 and TRBJ2-7, is DVKVTQSSRYLVKRTGEKVFLECVQDMDHENMFWYRQDPGLGLRLIYFSYDVKMKEKGDIPEGYSVSREKKERFSLILESASTNQTSMYLCASSLQTYEQYFGPGTRLTVT.

V usage is TRBV19 and J usage is TRBJ1-5, with 8 bases that match TRBD1. CDR3 length equals 14 residues. The V segment lost 7 bases and the J segment 3 bases; nucleotides outside the gene matches: 5. Germline values: CDR1 LNHDA, CDR2 SQIVND (reference sequence). The DNA of the CDR3 is TGTGCCAGTACCTGGGGACAGGACAATCAGCCCCAGCATTTT. Translating gives CASTWGQDNQPQHF.

There are a few counts of this clone. The CDR3: CASSWTGGANGELFF. The DNA of the CDR3 is TGTGCCAGCAGTTGGACAGGGGGCGCGAACGGGGAGCTGTTTTTT. The chain links TRBV28 to TRBJ2-2; 11 positions agree with TRBD1. CDR1 MDHEN and CDR2 SYDVKM come from the germline V gene. This CDR3 is 15 amino acids long. V lost 4 bases and J lost 7; bases outside the gene matches: 5. Looking up the rest from reference TRBV28 and TRBJ2-2 gives the full variable domain: DVKVTQSSRYLVKRTGEKVFLECVQDMDHENMFWYRQDPGLGLRLIYFSYDVKMKEKGDIPEGYSVSREKKERFSLILESASTNQTSMYLCASSWTGGANGELFFGEGSRLTVL.

V is TRBV28 and J is TRBJ2-1; 11 bases line up with TRBD2. With V trimmed by 6 bases and J by 1 base, 5 bases remained unmatched. Germline CDR1 and CDR2: MDHEN and SYDVKM. The CDR3 totals 16 residues. In DNA, the CDR3 is TGTGCCAGCAGAAGGACTAGCGGGCCGTCCTACAATGAGCAGTTCTTC. This encodes CASRRTSGPSYNEQFF.

The chain combines TRBV7-2 with TRBJ2-7, with unresolved D. The germline V gene encodes CDR1 SGHTA and CDR2 FQGNSA. Trimming left V 0 bases short and J 3 bases short, with 3 bases between. CDR3 length: 12 amino acids. CDR3 nucleotides: TGTGCCAGCAGCTTAGCCTTCTACGAGCAGTACTTC. It encodes CASSLAFYEQYF. Full variable domain (outside the CDR3, taken from reference TRBV7-2 and TRBJ2-7): GAGVSQSPSNKVTEKGKDVELRCDPISGHTALYWYRQSLGQGLEFLIYFQGNSAPDKSGLPSDRFSAERTGGSVSTLTIQRTQQEDSAVYLCASSLAFYEQYFGPGTRLTVT.

This clone was seen a handful of times. The chain links TRBV28 to TRBJ2-2, with TRBD1 matching 7 bases. Germline V CDR1 and CDR2: MDHEN, SYDVKM. This CDR3 spans 15 amino acids. V shed 5 bases, J shed 6 bases, and the junction held 9 bases outside the gene matches. The CDR3 coding sequence is TGTGCCAGCAGTCAAGAACAGGGGTGGGCCGGGGAGCTGTTTTTT. It is translated as CASSQEQGWAGELFF.

V gene TRBV27 combines with J gene TRBJ2-2; tentative D call: TRBD1 (5 bases). Germline CDR1 reads MNHEY; CDR2 reads SMNVEV (reference sequence). V lost 11 bases and J lost 2, with 15 bases in between. This CDR3 is built from 14 residues. DNA of the CDR3: TGTGCCTGCTCTATGGGGCGCAACACCGGGGAGCTGTTTTTT. It specifies CACSMGRNTGELFF.

The chain joins TRBV6-1 to TRBJ1-2; 8 bases match TRBD1. The CDR3 loop spans 14 amino acids. Trimming cost V 8 bases and J 8 bases; bases outside gene matches: 13. Looked up from germline, CDR1 is MNHNS and CDR2 is SASEGT. CDR3 sequence (DNA): TGTGCCAGCTCCCTTGCGGGGACAGGAAGGGGCTACACCTTC. This gives the protein CASSLAGTGRGYTF.